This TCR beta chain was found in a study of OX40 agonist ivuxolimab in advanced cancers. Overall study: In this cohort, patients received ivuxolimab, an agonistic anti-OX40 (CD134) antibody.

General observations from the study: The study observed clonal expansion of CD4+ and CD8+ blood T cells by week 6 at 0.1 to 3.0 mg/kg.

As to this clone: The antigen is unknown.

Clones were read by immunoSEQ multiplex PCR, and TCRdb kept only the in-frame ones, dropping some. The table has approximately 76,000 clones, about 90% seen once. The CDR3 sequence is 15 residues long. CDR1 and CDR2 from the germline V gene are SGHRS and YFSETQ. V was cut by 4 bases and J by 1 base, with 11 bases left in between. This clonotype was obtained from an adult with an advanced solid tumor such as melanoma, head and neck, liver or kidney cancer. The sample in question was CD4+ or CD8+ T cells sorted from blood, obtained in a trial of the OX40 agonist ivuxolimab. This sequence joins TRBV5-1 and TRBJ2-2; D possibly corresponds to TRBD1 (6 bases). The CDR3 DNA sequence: TGCGCCAGCAGCCAAGGACAGCTGAACACCGGGGAGCTGTTTTTT. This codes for CASSQGQLNTGELFF.